This TCR beta chain originates from a study of glioma-infiltrating T cells after dendritic cell vaccination. The trim removed 6 bases at V and 3 bases at J, leaving 5 bases unmatched. CDR3 length: 14 residues. Germline CDR1 and CDR2: MNHNS and SASEGT. Generated by immunoSEQ multiplex PCR, the TCRdb table keeps only in-frame clones and is missing some. The table lists 65,000 to 90,000 clones, more than 65% of them singletons. The rearrangement links TRBV6-1 to TRBJ1-2; 9 bases match TRBD1. The input for sequencing was blood, taken before dendritic cell vaccination. This sequence was found in a human donor with glioblastoma. The CDR3 DNA sequence: TGTGCCAGCAGAAGGGACAGGGTGGACTATGGCTACACCTTC. Its translation: CASRRDRVDYGYTF.